A selection of T cell receptor beta chains follows, all from one sample in a study of blood T cell repertoires in COVID-19. The repertoire was sequenced with immunoSEQ multiplex PCR; TCRdb's copy has only in-frame clones and lacks some. The sample lists 200,000 to 300,000 clones; less than 90% were seen once. The specimen was peripheral blood. The receptors originated from a man aged 55 to 70 with acute or convalescent COVID-19. The CDR3 runs from the conserved cysteine through the conserved F or W. D genes are given only for firm matches. Only part of the rows carry a size: once, few, many, or a class if the clone is expanded.

clone_size | j_call | d_call | v_call | cdr3_length | cdr3_aa | cdr3_nt
. | TRBJ1-5 | . | TRBV27 | 14 | CASSFRGRNQPQHF | TGTGCCAGCAGTTTCAGGGGTCGCAATCAGCCCCAGCATTTT
. | TRBJ1-5 | . | TRBV7-2 | 16 | CASSSQGGPSNQPQHF | TGTGCCAGCAGCTCACAGGGAGGGCCTAGCAATCAGCCCCAGCATTTT
. | TRBJ2-1 | . | TRBV7-9 | 15 | CASSSPGGRHNEQFF | TGTGCCAGCAGCTCCCCTGGCGGGCGCCACAATGAGCAGTTCTTC
. | TRBJ2-1 | TRBD2 | TRBV7-6 | 15 | CASSPQGTSGLQQFF | TGTGCCAGCAGCCCCCAGGGGACTAGCGGGCTGCAGCAGTTCTTC
once | TRBJ1-4 | TRBD1 | TRBV6-5 | 15 | CASSYTGTGQEKLFF | TGTGCCAGCAGTTACACCGGGACAGGCCAAGAAAAACTGTTTTTT
. | TRBJ1-2 | . | TRBV25-1 | 16 | CASSLGISFGYSGYTF | TGTGCCAGCAGTCTCGGGATCTCCTTTGGGTATAGCGGCTACACCTTC
. | TRBJ1-1 | . | TRBV19 | 12 | CASSIAAREAFF | TGTGCCAGTAGTATTGCAGCCAGGGAAGCTTTCTTT
. | TRBJ2-2 | . | TRBV4-1 | 14 | CASSQERGGGELFF | TGCGCCAGCAGCCAAGAAAGGGGAGGCGGGGAGCTGTTTTTT
. | TRBJ2-3 | . | TRBV7-3 | 15 | CASSLTGHGTDTQYF | TGTGCCAGCAGCTTAACGGGACACGGAACAGATACGCAGTATTTT
. | TRBJ1-1 | . | TRBV29-1 | 13 | CTTRVAGNTEAFF | TGCACCACCCGGGTGGCCGGAAACACTGAAGCTTTCTTT
. | TRBJ1-3 | TRBD1 | TRBV28 | 15 | CASIGDSRSGNTIYF | TGTGCCAGCATAGGGGACAGCCGCTCTGGAAACACCATATATTTT
. | TRBJ1-2 | TRBD1 | TRBV7-8 | 13 | CASSPGTGSGYTF | TGTGCCAGCAGCCCCGGGACAGGGAGCGGCTACACCTTC
. | TRBJ1-5 | . | TRBV6-5 | 13 | CASSSTAHQPQHF | TGTGCCAGCAGTTCGACAGCTCATCAGCCCCAGCATTTT
few | TRBJ2-1 | . | TRBV12-2 | 20 | CASRLVFAGTSGRSYNEQFF | TGTGCAAGTCGCTTAGTTTTCGCCGGGACTAGCGGGAGAAGTTACAATGAGCAGTTCTTC
. | TRBJ2-1 | TRBD1 | TRBV27 | 15 | CASSLYQDRVNEQFF | TGTGCCAGCAGTCTATATCAGGACAGGGTGAATGAGCAGTTCTTC
few | TRBJ1-3 | . | TRBV28 | 15 | CASSPGTPSGNTIYF | TGTGCCAGCAGTCCCGGGACACCCTCTGGAAACACCATATATTTT
. | TRBJ2-7 | . | TRBV7-2 | 13 | CASSLGARTEQYF | TGTGCCAGCAGCTTAGGAGCGCGAACTGAGCAGTACTTC
. | TRBJ1-1 | . | TRBV6-5 | 15 | CASSATRNMNTEAFF | TGTGCCAGCAGCGCGACACGAAACATGAACACTGAAGCTTTCTTT
. | TRBJ2-3 | TRBD2 | TRBV6-5 | 15 | CASRPLAGFTDTQYF | TGTGCCAGCAGGCCTCTAGCGGGATTCACAGATACGCAGTATTTT
. | TRBJ2-1 | . | TRBV6-5 | 15 | CASSYSTLLRHEQFF | TGTGCCAGCAGTTACTCGACGTTGTTGAGGCATGAGCAGTTCTTC
. | TRBJ2-7 | TRBD2 | TRBV29-1 | 11 | CSVGTSAQRDF | TGCAGCGTCGGGACTAGCGCCCAGAGAGACTTC
. | TRBJ2-2 | TRBD1 | TRBV7-8 | 15 | CASSRDRGGTGELFF | TGTGCCAGCAGCCGAGACAGGGGGGGCACCGGGGAGCTGTTTTTT
. | TRBJ2-7 | TRBD2 | TRBV9 | 16 | CASSLRGGGRAEEQYF | TGTGCCAGCAGCCTCCGAGGGGGCGGGAGGGCTGAAGAGCAGTACTTC
. | TRBJ2-2 | . | TRBV21-1 | 13 | CARGRGTTGELFF | TGTGCCAGGGGGCGGGGGACCACCGGGGAGCTGTTTTTT
. | TRBJ2-7 | TRBD2 | TRBV6-5 | 14 | CASTQVRGAYEQYF | TGTGCCAGCACCCAGGTTCGGGGGGCCTACGAGCAGTACTTC
. | TRBJ1-1 | . | TRBV18 | 14 | CASSQGGVETEAFF | TGTGCCAGCTCCCAAGGGGGGGTTGAGACTGAAGCTTTCTTT
. | TRBJ1-3 | TRBD1 | TRBV6-5 | 14 | CASSLGDRRNTIYF | TGTGCCAGCAGTTTAGGGGACAGGAGGAACACCATATATTTT
. | TRBJ2-2 | . | TRBV13 | 14 | CASSRDSNTGELFF | TGTGCCAGCAGCCGAGACAGTAACACCGGGGAGCTGTTTTTT
. | TRBJ2-7 | TRBD1 | TRBV19 | 16 | CASRGTGQGEAYEQYF | TGTGCCAGTAGAGGGACAGGGCAAGGAGAGGCCTACGAGCAGTACTTC
. | TRBJ2-7 | TRBD2 | TRBV7-9 | 17 | CASASGWAGVESYEQYF | TGTGCCAGCGCCAGCGGTTGGGCGGGAGTAGAGTCCTACGAGCAGTACTTC
. | TRBJ1-4 | . | TRBV19 | 16 | CASSQPTRGNNEKLFF | TGTGCCAGTTCTCAACCCACCAGAGGCAATAATGAAAAACTGTTTTTT
. | TRBJ2-1 | TRBD2 | TRBV7-6 | 15 | CASSFSGGPYNEQFF | TGTGCCAGCAGCTTTAGCGGGGGCCCCTACAATGAGCAGTTCTTC
. | TRBJ2-7 | TRBD1 | TRBV30 | 15 | CAWSVRTGATSEQYF | TGTGCCTGGAGTGTAAGGACAGGGGCCACCAGCGAGCAGTACTTC
once | TRBJ2-7 | TRBD2 | TRBV19 | 15 | CASSSSGLAEDEQYF | TGTGCCAGTAGTAGCTCCGGACTAGCGGAGGACGAGCAGTACTTC
. | TRBJ1-3 | . | TRBV18 | 14 | CASSDRPSGNTIYF | TGTGCCAGCTCAGACAGACCCTCTGGAAACACCATATATTTT
. | TRBJ1-3 | . | TRBV4-3 | 16 | CASSQDIGGARNTIYF | TGCGCCAGCAGCCAAGACATAGGGGGGGCAAGAAACACCATATATTTT
. | TRBJ1-1 | . | TRBV29-1 | 15 | CSVERTPASNTEAFF | TGCAGCGTTGAGAGGACTCCTGCCTCGAACACTGAAGCTTTCTTT
. | TRBJ2-2 | TRBD1 | TRBV19 | 16 | CASSISTGGGLGELFF | TGTGCCAGTAGTATTTCGACAGGGGGCGGATTGGGGGAGCTGTTTTTT
once | TRBJ2-3 | . | TRBV7-8 | 14 | CASSSRGLPDTQYF | TGTGCCAGCAGCTCCCGGGGACTTCCGGATACGCAGTATTTT
. | TRBJ1-2 | . | TRBV28 | 16 | CASSSLQLDSLYGYTF | TGTGCCAGCAGTTCCCTGCAGCTGGACAGCCTCTATGGCTACACCTTC
. | TRBJ1-5 | . | TRBV14 | 13 | CASSQSRNQPQHF | TGTGCCAGCAGCCAAAGCCGGAATCAGCCCCAGCATTTT
. | TRBJ1-5 | . | TRBV6-6 | 14 | CASGEGRSNQPQHF | TGTGCCAGCGGGGAGGGGAGAAGCAATCAGCCCCAGCATTTT
few | TRBJ1-6 | . | TRBV3-1/TRBV3-2 | 15 | CASSQVDTRGSPLHF | TGTGCCAGCAGCCAAGTAGACACTAGAGGTTCACCCCTCCACTTT
. | TRBJ1-5 | . | TRBV12-3/TRBV12-4 | 13 | CASRTGRDQPQHF | TGTGCCAGCAGGACGGGAAGGGATCAGCCCCAGCATTTT
. | TRBJ1-2 | TRBD1 | TRBV29-1 | 12 | CSVGGTGHGYTF | TGCAGCGTTGGAGGGACAGGGCATGGCTACACCTTC
. | TRBJ2-7 | TRBD2 | TRBV6-2/TRBV6-3 | 16 | CASSYQTGTGGAEQYF | TGTGCCAGCAGTTACCAAACCGGGACGGGAGGGGCCGAGCAGTACTTC
. | TRBJ1-2 | TRBD1 | TRBV28 | 12 | CASTTGDRGYTF | TGTGCCAGCACCACAGGGGATAGGGGCTACACCTTC
. | TRBJ2-3 | TRBD2 | TRBV10-3 | 16 | CAISESWSGRADTQYF | TGTGCCATCAGTGAGTCCTGGAGCGGGAGGGCAGATACGCAGTATTTT
. | TRBJ2-1 | TRBD2 | TRBV30 | 17 | CAWSPPGTSGRDNEQFF | TGTGCCTGGAGCCCACCCGGGACTAGCGGGAGGGACAATGAGCAGTTCTTC
. | TRBJ1-1 | . | TRBV6-5 | 13 | CASSYERYTEAFF | TGTGCCAGCAGTTATGAGAGGTACACTGAAGCTTTCTTT
. | TRBJ2-1 | . | TRBV11-2 | 11 | CASSLGGLEFF | TGTGCCAGCAGCTTAGGAGGGCTTGAGTTCTTC
. | TRBJ2-7 | . | TRBV14 | 15 | CASSQERDTWGEQYF | TGTGCCAGCAGCCAAGAAAGGGACACCTGGGGCGAGCAGTACTTC
once | TRBJ1-1 | . | TRBV7-2 | 14 | CASSLVQGRTEAFF | TGTGCCAGCAGCTTAGTTCAGGGCCGGACTGAAGCTTTCTTT
. | TRBJ2-1 | TRBD2 | TRBV3-1/TRBV3-2 | 15 | CASSRGTSGRIEQFF | TGTGCCAGCAGCCGGGGTACTAGCGGGAGGATTGAGCAGTTCTTC
. | TRBJ2-5 | TRBD1 | TRBV2 | 14 | CASSEDRGKETQYF | TGTGCCAGCAGTGAGGACAGGGGAAAAGAGACCCAGTACTTC
once | TRBJ1-1 | TRBD1 | TRBV5-1 | 15 | CASSSLQGDGSEAFF | TGCGCCAGCAGCTCATTACAGGGGGATGGATCTGAAGCTTTCTTT
. | TRBJ2-5 | . | TRBV5-6 | 14 | CASSLAGVEETQYF | TGTGCCAGCAGCTTGGCGGGAGTGGAAGAGACCCAGTACTTC
. | TRBJ2-5 | TRBD2 | TRBV4-3 | 14 | CASSFRLAMETQYF | TGCGCCAGCAGCTTTCGACTAGCCATGGAGACCCAGTACTTC
. | TRBJ1-3 | . | TRBV11-2 | 17 | CASSLPRPMSSGNTIYF | TGTGCCAGCAGCTTACCTCGCCCCATGAGCTCTGGAAACACCATATATTTT